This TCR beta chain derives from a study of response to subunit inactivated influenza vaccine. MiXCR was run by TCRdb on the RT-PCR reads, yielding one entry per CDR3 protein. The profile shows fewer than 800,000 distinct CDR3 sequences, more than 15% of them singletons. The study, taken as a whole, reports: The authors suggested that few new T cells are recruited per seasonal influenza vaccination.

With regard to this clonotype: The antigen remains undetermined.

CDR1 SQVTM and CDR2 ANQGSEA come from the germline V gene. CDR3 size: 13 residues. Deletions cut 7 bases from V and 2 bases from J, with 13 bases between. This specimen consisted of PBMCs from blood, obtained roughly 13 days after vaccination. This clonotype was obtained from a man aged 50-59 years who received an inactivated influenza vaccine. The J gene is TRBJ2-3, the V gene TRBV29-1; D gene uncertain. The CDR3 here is CSAAGRITDTQYF. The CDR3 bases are TGCAGCGCTGCTGGACGGATCACAGATACGCAGTATTTT.